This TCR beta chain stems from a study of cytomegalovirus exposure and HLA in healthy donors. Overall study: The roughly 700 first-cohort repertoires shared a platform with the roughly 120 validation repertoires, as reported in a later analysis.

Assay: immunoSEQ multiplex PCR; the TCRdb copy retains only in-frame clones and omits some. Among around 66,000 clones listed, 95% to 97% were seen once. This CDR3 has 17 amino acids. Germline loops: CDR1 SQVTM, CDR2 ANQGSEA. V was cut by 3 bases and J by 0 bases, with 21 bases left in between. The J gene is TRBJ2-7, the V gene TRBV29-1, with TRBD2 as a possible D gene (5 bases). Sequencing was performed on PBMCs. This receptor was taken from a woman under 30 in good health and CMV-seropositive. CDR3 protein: CSVESGLATKGSYEQYF. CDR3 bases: TGCAGCGTTGAGTCGGGGTTAGCGACGAAGGGCTCCTACGAGCAGTACTTC.